A selection of T cell receptor beta chains follows, all from one sample in a study of blood T cell repertoires in COVID-19. The data were produced by immunoSEQ multiplex PCR, yet TCRdb's version contains in-frame clones alone and is incomplete. The table lists 70,000 to 80,000 clones, around 84% of them singletons. Material for sequencing was peripheral blood. The receptors were sampled from a human donor in a cohort sampled during active COVID-19. Each CDR3 is given with its conserved first and last residue. The D gene is left open where the match is weak. Only some rows state a clone size, as once, few, many or a class for expanded clones.

CDR3 DNA	CDR3 protein	V gene	J gene	D gene	clone size
TGCAGCGCCTCTCGTGGGGGCCAGTACGAGCAGTACTTC	CSASRGGQYEQYF	TRBV29-1	TRBJ2-7	-	-
TGTGCCAGCAGCAACCCCGCCAGGGGGGACACTGAAGCTTTCTTT	CASSNPARGDTEAFF	TRBV28	TRBJ1-1	TRBD1	once
TGTGCCAGCAGCCAAGTTGAGTACGAGCAGTACTTC	CASSQVEYEQYF	TRBV3-1/TRBV3-2	TRBJ2-7	-	-
TGTGCCAGCAGCCATAGCGATGAGCAGTACTTC	CASSHSDEQYF	TRBV3-1/TRBV3-2	TRBJ2-7	-	-
TGTGCCAGCAGTTTATTATCCCCACCAGCGAGCAATCAGCCCCAGCATTTT	CASSLLSPPASNQPQHF	TRBV28	TRBJ1-5	-	-
TGTGCCAGCTGGGGACAGGGGACGCCAGATACGCAGTATTTT	CASWGQGTPDTQYF	TRBV28	TRBJ2-3	TRBD1	-
TGCGCCAGCAGCTTTGGTAGCTCTGGGGCCAACGTCCTGACTTTC	CASSFGSSGANVLTF	TRBV5-1	TRBJ2-6	-	-
TGTGCCAGCAGTGACTCCCCCGGAGTGGACGGGGAGCTGTTTTTT	CASSDSPGVDGELFF	TRBV6-5	TRBJ2-2	-	-
TGTGCCTCTGGAGCGGGTACGCAGTATTTT	CASGAGTQYF	TRBV30	TRBJ2-3	-	few
TGTGCCAGCAGGGGAGGGACAGGGGATCTCTACACCTTC	CASRGGTGDLYTF	TRBV6-5	TRBJ1-2	TRBD1	-
TGTGCCAGCAGCTTTACGGACAGAACCGCAGCCCAGCATTTT	CASSFTDRTAAQHF	TRBV5-5	TRBJ1-5	-	-
TGCGCCAGCAGCTTGTCCGGGACTGGCCAAGAGACCCAGTACTTC	CASSLSGTGQETQYF	TRBV5-1	TRBJ2-5	-	-
TGTGCCAGCAGCTTAGTGTCGGGCGGGAGGTCCCACGAGCAGTACTTC	CASSLVSGGRSHEQYF	TRBV7-8	TRBJ2-7	TRBD2	-
TGCAGCGTTCGGGGGGCTGGGTCCGTGGAGACCCAGTACTTC	CSVRGAGSVETQYF	TRBV29-1	TRBJ2-5	-	-
TGTGCCAGCAGCGCCACTCCGTTAGGAGGGCCCTACGAGCAGTACTTC	CASSATPLGGPYEQYF	TRBV9	TRBJ2-7	-	-
TGTGCCAGCAGCTTAAAGGGGACAGGGTTGAATGGCTACACCTTC	CASSLKGTGLNGYTF	TRBV7-2	TRBJ1-2	TRBD1	once
TGTGCCACCAGCAGAGGGGACAGCCAAGAGACCCAGTACTTC	CATSRGDSQETQYF	TRBV15	TRBJ2-5	TRBD1	-
TGCGCCAGCAGGGCCGGACAGGGGGCATCTGGAAACACCATATATTTT	CASRAGQGASGNTIYF	TRBV5-1	TRBJ1-3	TRBD1	-
TGTGCCAGCAGAGAGACAGGAGTGAACACTGAAGCTTTCTTT	CASRETGVNTEAFF	TRBV2	TRBJ1-1	-	-
TGCGCCAGCAGCGAACAGAACACTAACTATGGCTACACCTTC	CASSEQNTNYGYTF	TRBV5-1	TRBJ1-2	-	once
TGTGCCAGCAGTGATAGCGGGGGGGCCCAAGAGACCCAGTACTTC	CASSDSGGAQETQYF	TRBV2	TRBJ2-5	TRBD2	-
TGTGCCAGCTCACCAACTAGGAATGAGCAGTACTTC	CASSPTRNEQYF	TRBV18	TRBJ2-7	-	-
TGTGCCAGCAGTTATCCCAGTGGAAACACCATATATTTT	CASSYPSGNTIYF	TRBV6-8	TRBJ1-3	-	-
TGTGCCAGCAGCTTAGACATAGCGGGAGGCCGGAGGGGGAGCACAGATACGCAGTATTTT	CASSLDIAGGRRGSTDTQYF	TRBV7-8	TRBJ2-3	TRBD2	-
TGCAGCGTTGGGCAGGGGGATGAAAAACTGTTTTTT	CSVGQGDEKLFF	TRBV29-1	TRBJ1-4	TRBD1	-
TGTGCCGGCCCGAAGGACAGGGTAAATGGCTACACCTTC	CAGPKDRVNGYTF	TRBV30	TRBJ1-2	TRBD1	-
TGTGCCAGCAGCTCGCTGGGCGGGGGGGCCTACGAGCAGTACTTC	CASSSLGGGAYEQYF	TRBV7-6	TRBJ2-7	TRBD2	-
TGTGCCAGCTCCCTCAACCAGGGGTACAACAATGAGCAGTTCTTC	CASSLNQGYNNEQFF	TRBV18	TRBJ2-1	-	-
TGTGCCAGCAGCGTAGAGGTGGGGGCACGCTCTGGAAACACCATATATTTT	CASSVEVGARSGNTIYF	TRBV9	TRBJ1-3	-	-
TGTGCCAGTAGTACGCGTAGGGGTTCCTATGGCTACACCTTC	CASSTRRGSYGYTF	TRBV19	TRBJ1-2	-	-
TGTGCCAGCAGTCAACAGGATGGCTACACCTTC	CASSQQDGYTF	TRBV3-1/TRBV3-2	TRBJ1-2	-	-
TGTGCCATCAGTGAGTCTGCGGGGGGACAAGAGACCCAGTACTTC	CAISESAGGQETQYF	TRBV10-3	TRBJ2-5	TRBD2	-
TGTGCCAGTACCCTTCTCCCCCTGAGCTCTGGAAACACCATATATTTT	CASTLLPLSSGNTIYF	TRBV19	TRBJ1-3	-	-
TGTGCCAGCCTAGGGACAGAAACTTACGAGCAGTACTTC	CASLGTETYEQYF	TRBV6-5	TRBJ2-7	TRBD1	-
TGTGCCAGCTCACCACCCCTAGCGGGAGTTGAGACCCAGTACTTC	CASSPPLAGVETQYF	TRBV18	TRBJ2-5	TRBD2	-
TGCGCCAGCAGCTTGGTGTCGGGGGGCACTGAAGCTTTCTTT	CASSLVSGGTEAFF	TRBV5-1	TRBJ1-1	-	-
TGTGCCAGCAAATTTGAGAGTACGCAGTATTTT	CASKFESTQYF	TRBV2	TRBJ2-3	-	-
TGTGCCAGCAGCTTAAGGACCTCTAGCAGCAACACCGGGGAGCTGTTTTTT	CASSLRTSSSNTGELFF	TRBV7-2	TRBJ2-2	-	-
TGTGCCAGCAGCCAAGAAAGTTCGGAACTAGCGGGACGCGAGCAGTACTTC	CASSQESSELAGREQYF	TRBV4-2	TRBJ2-7	TRBD2	-
TGCGCCAGCAGCCGGGACAGGGGGAGCACTGAAGCTTTCTTT	CASSRDRGSTEAFF	TRBV5-1	TRBJ1-1	TRBD1	-
TGTGCCAGCAGCAGATCCGGGACTAGCGGGAGTGGGACAGATACGCAGTATTTT	CASSRSGTSGSGTDTQYF	TRBV5-4	TRBJ2-3	TRBD2	-
TGCGCCAGCAGCCGTCGACAGGGCTCTGAGACCCAGTACTTC	CASSRRQGSETQYF	TRBV5-1	TRBJ2-5	TRBD1	-
TGCGCCAGCAGCCCCACCGGTAGCGGGAAGACCGGGGAGCTGTTTTTT	CASSPTGSGKTGELFF	TRBV4-1	TRBJ2-2	TRBD2	-
TGTGCCAGCTCACCTAAGGCGCCGTCGGACAGGGTCTGGCAAGAGACCCAGTACTTC	CASSPKAPSDRVWQETQYF	TRBV18	TRBJ2-5	TRBD1	-
TGTGCCAGTAGTATAGATCGGACAGAACGACAGGGCACGGGCTACACCTTC	CASSIDRTERQGTGYTF	TRBV19	TRBJ1-2	TRBD1	-
TGTGCCAGCAGCCGAACGGGACTAGCGAACAATGAGCAGTTCTTC	CASSRTGLANNEQFF	TRBV5-4	TRBJ2-1	TRBD2	-